A single sample is the source of the 6 T cell receptor beta chains below, sequenced in a study of T-cell reconstitution after alpha-beta-depleted transplantation in children. The library targeted TCRbeta and was prepared with unique molecular identifiers. TCRdb re-derived calls from the PCR reads in MiXCR, one entry per CDR3 protein. The data contain 400,000 to 550,000 distinct CDR3 sequences, about 11% of them seen just once; the ten biggest clones take up around 2%. Material: PBMCs, obtained before TCRalphabeta/CD19-depleted stem cell transplant. These receptor sequences come from a child between 2 and 9 years old with inherited bone marrow failure, due to receive a stem cell transplant.

This clonotype was detected ten times or more. The V and J genes are TRBV3-1 and TRBJ2-7; D is uncertain. V was shortened by 0 bases and J by 0 bases, with 12 bases between the two germline ends. CDR1 LGHDT and CDR2 YNNKEL come from the germline V gene (reference sequence). The CDR3 covers 16 residues. The CDR3 sequence: CASSQDSHSSSYEQYF. CDR3 nucleotide sequence: TGTGCCAGCAGCCAAGATTCGCATTCGAGCTCCTACGAGCAGTACTTC.

This rearrangement joins TRBV4-1 to TRBJ1-1; a weak D match, TRBD1 (5 bases). Germline V CDR1 and CDR2: MGHRA, YSYEKL. The V end lost 4 bases, the J end lost 3 bases, and 15 bases lay between the germline ends. This CDR3 has 15 amino acids. CDR3 sequence: CASSPEEGRHTEAFF. DNA of the CDR3: TGCGCCAGCAGCCCAGAGGAGGGGCGGCACACTGAAGCTTTCTTT.

This clonotype was found a few times. This chain joins TRBV4-3 and TRBJ2-1, with TRBD2 identical over 10 bases. V trimming: 5 bases; J trimming: 3 bases; junction bases outside the gene matches: 13. This CDR3 has 18 amino acids. CDR1 LGHNA and CDR2 YSLEER come from the germline V gene. Written as DNA, the CDR3 is TGCGCCAGCAGCTATCACCCCCCTAGCGGGAGTGACTACAATGAGCAGTTCTTC. Protein: CASSYHPPSGSDYNEQFF.

This clonotype was seen a few times. V gene TRBV28 combines with J gene TRBJ2-3; D is possibly TRBD1 or TRBD2 (6 bases each). The CDR3 consists of 17 residues. Trimming shortened V by 6 bases and J by 0 bases, and 19 bases separated the two germline ends. Looked up from germline, CDR1 is MDHEN and CDR2 is SYDVKM. CDR3 amino acids: CASSLPGGTTSTDTQYF. The CDR3 nucleotides are TGTGCCAGCAGCTTACCAGGAGGGACAACTAGCACAGATACGCAGTATTTT. Based on the CDR3 plus reference TRBV28 and TRBJ2-3, the full variable domain is DVKVTQSSRYLVKRTGEKVFLECVQDMDHENMFWYRQDPGLGLRLIYFSYDVKMKEKGDIPEGYSVSREKKERFSLILESASTNQTSMYLCASSLPGGTTSTDTQYFGPGTRLTVL.

This clonotype was counted many times. The V call is TRBV10-3, the J call TRBJ2-3; 11 nucleotides line up with TRBD2. The CDR3 contains 15 residues. V lost 7 bases and J lost 2; bases outside the gene matches: 5. The germline CDR1 and CDR2 sequences are ENHRY and SYGVKD. The CDR3 DNA follows: TGTGCCATCACTCGGGGACTAGCGGTCACAGATACGCAGTATTTT. Amino acids: CAITRGLAVTDTQYF.

With respect to this clonotype: This may be a read error: a much more frequent sequence differs by one nucleotide. The chain joins TRBV7-9 to TRBJ2-1, with 7 positions matching TRBD1. Germline CDR1 and CDR2: SEHNR and FQNEAQ (reference sequence). The J segment lost 10 bases and the V segment lost 4 bases, leaving 10 bases of the junction unmatched. CDR3 size: 14 residues. CDR3 amino acids: CASSSRDRAYEQFF. The CDR3 DNA sequence: TGTGCCAGCAGCTCCCGGGACAGAGCTTACGAGCAGTTCTTC.